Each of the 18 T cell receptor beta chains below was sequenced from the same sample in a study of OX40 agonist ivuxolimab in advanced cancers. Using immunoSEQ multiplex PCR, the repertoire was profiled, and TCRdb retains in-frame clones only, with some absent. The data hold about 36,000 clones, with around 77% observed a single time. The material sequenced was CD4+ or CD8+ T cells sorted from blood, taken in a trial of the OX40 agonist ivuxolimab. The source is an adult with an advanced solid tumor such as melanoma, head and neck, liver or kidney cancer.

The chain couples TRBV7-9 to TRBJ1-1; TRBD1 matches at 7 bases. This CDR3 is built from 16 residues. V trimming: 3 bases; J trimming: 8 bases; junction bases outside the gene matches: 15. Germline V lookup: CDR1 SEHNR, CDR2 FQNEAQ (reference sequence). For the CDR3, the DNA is TGTGCCAGCAGCTTTTCGCAAGGACAGGATTCCCGGGAAGCTTTCTTT. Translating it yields CASSFSQGQDSREAFF.

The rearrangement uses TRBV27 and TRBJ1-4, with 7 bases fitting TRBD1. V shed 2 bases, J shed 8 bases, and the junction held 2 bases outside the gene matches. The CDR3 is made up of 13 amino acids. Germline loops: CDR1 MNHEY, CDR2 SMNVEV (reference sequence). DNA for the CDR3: TGTGCCAGCAGTTTACAGGGGGGCGAAAAACTGTTTTTT. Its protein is CASSLQGGEKLFF. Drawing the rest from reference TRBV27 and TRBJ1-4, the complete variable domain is EAQVTQNPRYLITVTGKKLTVTCSQNMNHEYMSWYRQDPGLGLRQIYYSMNVEVTDKGDVPEGYKVSRKEKRNFPLILESPSPNQTSLYFCASSLQGGEKLFFGSGTQLSVL.

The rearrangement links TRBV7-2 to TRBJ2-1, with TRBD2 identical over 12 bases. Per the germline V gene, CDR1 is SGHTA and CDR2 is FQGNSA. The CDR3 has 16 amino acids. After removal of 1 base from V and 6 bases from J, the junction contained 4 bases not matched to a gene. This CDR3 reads CASSLVRTSGANEQFF. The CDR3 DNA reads TGTGCCAGCAGCTTAGTACGGACTAGCGGGGCCAATGAGCAGTTCTTC.

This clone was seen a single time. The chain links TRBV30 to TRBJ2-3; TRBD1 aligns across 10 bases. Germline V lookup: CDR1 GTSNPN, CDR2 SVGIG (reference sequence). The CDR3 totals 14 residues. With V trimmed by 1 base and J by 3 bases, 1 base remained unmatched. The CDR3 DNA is TGTGCCTGGAGTGAGGGACAGGGGACAGATACGCAGTATTTT. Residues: CAWSEGQGTDTQYF.

In nucleotides, the CDR3 is TGTGCCAGCAGCGTAGACGGAACGAGCGGGGGTACCGGGGAGCTGTTTTTT. Its protein product is CASSVDGTSGGTGELFF. V and J are TRBV9 and TRBJ2-2; TRBD2 agrees at 8 bases. The V gene's germline CDR1 is SGDLS and CDR2 YYNGEE. J was trimmed by 5 bases and V by 0 bases; bases with no gene match: 9. This CDR3 spans 17 amino acids. Complete variable domain (other parts from reference TRBV9 and TRBJ2-2): DSGVTQTPKHLITATGQRVTLRCSPRSGDLSVYWYQQSLDQGLQFLIQYYNGEERAKGNILERFSAQQFPDLHSELNLSSLELGDSALYFCASSVDGTSGGTGELFFGEGSRLTVL.

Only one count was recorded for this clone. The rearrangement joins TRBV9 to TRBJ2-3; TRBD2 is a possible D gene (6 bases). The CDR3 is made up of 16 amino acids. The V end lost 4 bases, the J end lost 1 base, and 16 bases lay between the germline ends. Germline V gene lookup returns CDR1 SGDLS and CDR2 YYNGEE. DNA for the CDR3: TGTGCCAGCAGCCCCCGGGCCGGGGAGGGCACAGATACGCAGTATTTT. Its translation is CASSPRAGEGTDTQYF.

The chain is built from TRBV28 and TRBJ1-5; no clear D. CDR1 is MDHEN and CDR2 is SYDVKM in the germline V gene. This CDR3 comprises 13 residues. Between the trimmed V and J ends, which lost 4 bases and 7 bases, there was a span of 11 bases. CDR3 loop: CASSSEESQPQHF. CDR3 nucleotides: TGTGCCAGCAGTTCGGAGGAGAGCCAGCCCCAGCATTTT. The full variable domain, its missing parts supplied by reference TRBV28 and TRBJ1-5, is DVKVTQSSRYLVKRTGEKVFLECVQDMDHENMFWYRQDPGLGLRLIYFSYDVKMKEKGDIPEGYSVSREKKERFSLILESASTNQTSMYLCASSSEESQPQHFGDGTRLSIL.

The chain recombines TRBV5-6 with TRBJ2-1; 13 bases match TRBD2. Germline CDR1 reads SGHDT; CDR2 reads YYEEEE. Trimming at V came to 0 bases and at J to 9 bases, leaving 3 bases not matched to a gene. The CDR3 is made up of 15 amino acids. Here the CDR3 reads CASSLGLAGGFEQFF. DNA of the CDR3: TGTGCCAGCAGCTTGGGACTAGCGGGGGGCTTTGAGCAGTTCTTC.

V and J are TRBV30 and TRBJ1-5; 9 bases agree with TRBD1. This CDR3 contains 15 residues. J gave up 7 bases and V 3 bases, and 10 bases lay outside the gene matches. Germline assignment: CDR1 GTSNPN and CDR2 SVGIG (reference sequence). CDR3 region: CAWSPGTGLRQPQHF. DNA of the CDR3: TGTGCCTGGAGCCCCGGGACAGGGTTAAGACAGCCCCAGCATTTT.

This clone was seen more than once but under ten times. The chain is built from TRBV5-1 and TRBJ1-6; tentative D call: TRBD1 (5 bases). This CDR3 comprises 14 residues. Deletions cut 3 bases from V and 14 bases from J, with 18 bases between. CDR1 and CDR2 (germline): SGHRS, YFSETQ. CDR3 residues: CASSSGDGEFTLHF. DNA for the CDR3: TGCGCCAGCAGCTCCGGGGACGGGGAATTCACCCTCCACTTT.

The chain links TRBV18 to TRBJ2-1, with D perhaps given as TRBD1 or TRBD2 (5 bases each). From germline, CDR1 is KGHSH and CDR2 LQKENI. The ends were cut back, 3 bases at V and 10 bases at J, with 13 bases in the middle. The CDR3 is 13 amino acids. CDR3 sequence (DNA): TGTGCCAGCTCACCCCGGGGCCCCCCGGAGCAGTTCTTC. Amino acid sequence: CASSPRGPPEQFF.

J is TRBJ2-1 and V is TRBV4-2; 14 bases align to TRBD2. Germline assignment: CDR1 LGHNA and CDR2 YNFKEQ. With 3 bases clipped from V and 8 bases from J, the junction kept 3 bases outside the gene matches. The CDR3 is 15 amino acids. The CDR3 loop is CASSHGTSGSYEQFF. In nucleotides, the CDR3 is TGTGCCAGCAGCCACGGGACTAGCGGGAGCTATGAGCAGTTCTTC.

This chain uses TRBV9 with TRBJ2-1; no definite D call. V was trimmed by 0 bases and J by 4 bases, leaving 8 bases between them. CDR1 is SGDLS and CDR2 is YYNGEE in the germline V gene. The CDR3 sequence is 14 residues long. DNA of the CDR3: TGTGCCAGCAGCGTAGGGTCTAATTACAATGAGCAGTTCTTC. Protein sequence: CASSVGSNYNEQFF.

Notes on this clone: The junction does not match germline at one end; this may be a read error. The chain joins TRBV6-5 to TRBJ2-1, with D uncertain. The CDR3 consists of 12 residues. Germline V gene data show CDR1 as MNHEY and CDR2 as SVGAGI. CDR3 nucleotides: TGTGCCAGCACGAACTCCAACAATGAGCAGTTCTTC. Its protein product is CASTNSNNEQFF.

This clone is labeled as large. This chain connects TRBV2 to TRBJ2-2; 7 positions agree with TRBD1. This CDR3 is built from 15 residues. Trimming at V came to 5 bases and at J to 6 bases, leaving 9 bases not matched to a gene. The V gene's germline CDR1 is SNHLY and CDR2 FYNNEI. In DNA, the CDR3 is TGTGCCAGCAGTTCCGGGACAGTGGCCCCCGGGGAGCTGTTTTTT. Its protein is CASSSGTVAPGELFF.

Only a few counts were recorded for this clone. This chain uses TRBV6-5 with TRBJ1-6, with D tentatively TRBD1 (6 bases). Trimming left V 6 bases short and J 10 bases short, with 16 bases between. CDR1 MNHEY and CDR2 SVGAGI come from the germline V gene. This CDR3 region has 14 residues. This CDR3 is CASSPGTIGSPLHF. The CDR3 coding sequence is TGTGCCAGCAGCCCCGGGACAATTGGGTCACCCCTCCACTTT.

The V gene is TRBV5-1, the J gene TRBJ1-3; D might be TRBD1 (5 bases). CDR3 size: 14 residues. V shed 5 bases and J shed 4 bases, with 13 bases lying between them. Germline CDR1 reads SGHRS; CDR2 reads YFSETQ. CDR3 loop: CASRTWGEGNTIYF. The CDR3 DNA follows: TGCGCCAGCAGAACGTGGGGGGAAGGAAACACCATATATTTT.

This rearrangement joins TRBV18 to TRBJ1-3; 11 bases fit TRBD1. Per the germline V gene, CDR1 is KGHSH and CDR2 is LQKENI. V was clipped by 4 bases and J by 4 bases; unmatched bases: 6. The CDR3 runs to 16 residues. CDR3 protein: CASSRRDRGVGNTIYF. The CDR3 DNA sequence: TGTGCCAGCTCACGTCGGGACAGGGGGGTAGGAAACACCATATATTTT.